Each of the 32 T cell receptor beta chains below was sequenced from the same sample in a study of T cells expressing NK-cell markers (dated by TCRdb to 2020 to 2021). The library was made by 5' RACE. Sequencer: Illumina HiSeq 2000. TCRdb reprocessed the reads, so every CDR3 protein sequence counts as one entry and DNA is not shown. The sample table holds about 370,000 distinct CDR3 sequences. The top ten hold roughly 10% of the sample. The specimen sequenced was blood T cells: a sorted CD56 or NKG2C T cell subset, CD4+ or CD8+ T cells, or bulk PBMC T cells (not recorded which). The receptors derive from a woman between 45 and 65 years old in good health. Donor details come from another sample of the same person, matched by shared clones.

J is TRBJ2-2 and V is TRBV12-5; there is no DNA to check the TCRdb D call of TRBD1. Germline CDR1 is LGHNT and CDR2 is FRNRAP. The CDR3 is made up of 12 amino acids. CDR3 region: CASVPGTGELFF.

The chain recombines TRBV5-1 with TRBJ2-3; the D gene TCRdb calls, TRBD1, cannot be checked with no DNA. The germline CDR1 and CDR2 sequences are SGHRS and YFSETQ. This CDR3 is 16 amino acids long. The CDR3 region is CASSLDGRPSTDTQYF.

This chain joins TRBV7-9 and TRBJ2-5; TCRdb reports TRBD2, a call that lacks DNA to check it against. The CDR3 consists of 14 residues. The germline V gene encodes CDR1 SEHNR and CDR2 FQNEAQ (reference sequence). CDR3 protein: CASSLAGGIETQYF.

This chain uses TRBV7-9 with TRBJ2-7. Germline loops: CDR1 SEHNR, CDR2 FQNEAQ (reference sequence). The CDR3 runs 15 residues. CDR3 sequence: CASSLAGRNLYEQYF.

V gene TRBV20-1 combines with J gene TRBJ2-4; TCRdb calls TRBD1, which cannot be checked without DNA. CDR1 is DFQATT, CDR2 SNEGSKA, per germline (reference sequence). The CDR3 contains 15 residues. The CDR3 protein is CSANPPQGDKNIQYF.

V usage is TRBV24-1 and J usage is TRBJ2-2; the D call of TRBD1 rests on TCRdb alone, since no DNA is present to check it. In germline, CDR1 is KGHDR, CDR2 SFDVKD. This CDR3 has 16 residues. This chain's CDR3 is CATSDQPGRSSGELFF.

The V call is TRBV2, the J call TRBJ1-1; the TRBD1 assignment by TCRdb is unverifiable without DNA. Germline CDR1 reads SNHLY; CDR2 reads FYNNEI. CDR3 length: 12 amino acids. The CDR3 here is CASRLDGVESFF.

V is TRBV9 and J is TRBJ2-2; TCRdb selects TRBD1, and the lack of DNA leaves this call unchecked. CDR1 is SGDLS and CDR2 is YYNGEE in the germline V gene. The CDR3 is made up of 19 amino acids. This CDR3 is CASSAPGQGVPWGPGELFF.

The chain uses TRBV9 and TRBJ1-5; TCRdb returns TRBD1, unconfirmable since there is no DNA. The CDR3 length is 14 residues. CDR1 and CDR2 from the germline V gene are SGDLS and YYNGEE. CDR3 in amino acids: CASSVGQDNQPQHF.

The V and J genes are TRBV7-7 and TRBJ2-3; with no DNA, the TCRdb D assignment of TRBD1 cannot be verified. The CDR3 spans 13 residues. CDR1 is SSHAT, CDR2 FNYEAQ, per germline (reference sequence). The CDR3 reads CASSTGTADTQYF.

The chain combines TRBV5-4 with TRBJ2-1; TCRdb names TRBD2, which stays unverified in the absence of DNA. CDR3 length: 15 amino acids. The germline V gene has CDR1 SGHNT and CDR2 YYREEE (reference sequence). CDR3: CASSTVVGGSNEQFF.

The J gene is TRBJ2-1, the V gene TRBV5-6; TCRdb selects TRBD2, and the lack of DNA leaves this call unchecked. CDR1 is SGHDT, CDR2 YYEEEE, per germline. The CDR3 length is 12 residues. The CDR3: CASSLSGSEQFF.

V is TRBV4-1 and J is TRBJ2-3; TCRdb's assignment of TRBD1 cannot be checked, as there is no DNA. Germline CDR1 MGHRA, CDR2 YSYEKL. The length of the CDR3 is 17 residues. CDR3 protein: CASSPRAAVGGPDTQYF.

The chain recombines TRBV12-3 or TRBV12-4 with TRBJ2-2; the TCRdb D gene call, TRBD1, has no DNA to confirm it. CDR3 length equals 16 residues. The CDR3 spells CASSNGWGQNTGELFF.

The chain has TRBV5-1 and TRBJ1-1; TCRdb proposes TRBD1, but this gene call is untestable without DNA. The germline CDR1 and CDR2 sequences are SGHRS and YFSETQ. The CDR3 is 14 amino acids. The chain's CDR3 is CASTLSGGQTEAFF.

This chain's CDR3 is CASSSTGRVNEQYF. This chain links TRBV12-3 or TRBV12-4 with TRBJ2-7; lacking DNA, the TRBD1 call made by TCRdb goes unchecked. The CDR3 loop spans 14 amino acids.

The rearrangement uses TRBV18 and TRBJ2-3; TCRdb names TRBD1, which stays unverified in the absence of DNA. Germline values: CDR1 KGHSH, CDR2 LQKENI. The CDR3 extends over 15 amino acids. CDR3 amino acids: CASSPWTGNTDTQYF.

The V gene is TRBV2, the J gene TRBJ2-3. The CDR3 length is 15 residues. Germline-derived CDR1 and CDR2 are SNHLY and FYNNEI. This CDR3 reads CASSDDHTSTDTQYF.

This sequence joins TRBV24-1 and TRBJ1-2; TCRdb's D call, TRBD1, is unchecked because there is no DNA. Germline V gives CDR1 KGHDR, CDR2 SFDVKD. The CDR3 has 15 amino acids. CDR3 amino acids: CATSDSWTGEDGYTF.

The gene calls are TRBV7-2 and TRBJ2-3; TCRdb proposes TRBD1, but this gene call is untestable without DNA. This CDR3 comprises 14 residues. In germline, CDR1 is SGHTA, CDR2 FQGNSA. The chain's CDR3 is CASSLAGEAREQYF.

The genes are TRBV20-1 and TRBJ2-1; the D call from TCRdb, TRBD2, cannot be confirmed without DNA. Germline V gene data show CDR1 as DFQATT and CDR2 as SNEGSKA (reference sequence). This CDR3 has 12 residues. CDR3 amino acids: CSARFPGLAEFF.

The J gene is TRBJ1-4, the V gene TRBV29-1; absent DNA, TCRdb's TRBD1 call cannot be checked. Germline CDR1 and CDR2: SQVTM and ANQGSEA. The CDR3 is made up of 13 amino acids. CDR3 sequence: CSVPDRVGEKLFF.

CDR3: CASSQVPEGQDEQYF. The V call is TRBV3-1, the J call TRBJ2-7; TCRdb reports TRBD1, a call that lacks DNA to check it against. Germline CDR1 and CDR2: LGHDT and YNNKEL (reference sequence). This CDR3 comprises 15 residues.

V usage is TRBV29-1 and J usage is TRBJ1-1. The CDR3 runs to 14 residues. Germline V gives CDR1 SQVTM, CDR2 ANQGSEA. This chain's CDR3 is CSVSKRLGNTEAFF.

V and J are TRBV3-1 and TRBJ1-6; with no DNA, the TCRdb D assignment of TRBD1 cannot be verified. CDR1 is LGHDT, CDR2 YNNKEL, per germline (reference sequence). The CDR3 length is 14 residues. This CDR3 is CASSLGQAGSPLHF.

The V call is TRBV7-9, the J call TRBJ1-5. Germline assignment: CDR1 SEHNR and CDR2 FQNEAQ (reference sequence). This CDR3 comprises 14 residues. The CDR3 sequence: CASSVDYSNQPQHF.

The chain has TRBV19 and TRBJ2-5. CDR3 length: 15 amino acids. Germline-derived CDR1 and CDR2 are LNHDA and SQIVND (reference sequence). The CDR3 protein is CASSIDPQVQETQYF.

The rearrangement links TRBV4-1 to TRBJ2-1; TCRdb lists TRBD1, though no DNA is available to test this call. The CDR3 totals 11 residues. Germline CDR1 and CDR2: MGHRA and YSYEKL. CDR3 sequence reads: CASSLGTDQFF.

The chain joins TRBV5-1 to TRBJ2-7; lacking DNA, the TRBD1 call made by TCRdb goes unchecked. CDR3 length: 15 residues. Germline V gene sequence: CDR1 SGHRS, CDR2 YFSETQ. The CDR3 here is CASSEEGQGFYEQYF.

The V call is TRBV12-3 or TRBV12-4, the J call TRBJ2-4; TCRdb designates TRBD1, a call that cannot be tested without DNA. This CDR3 region has 13 residues. This CDR3 reads CASSPLVAGIQYF.

The gene calls are TRBV5-1 and TRBJ2-2; TCRdb designates TRBD1, a call that cannot be tested without DNA. Germline V gene sequence: CDR1 SGHRS, CDR2 YFSETQ. The CDR3 sequence is 14 residues long. The CDR3 reads CASGQIERTGELFF.

The chain couples TRBV12-3 or TRBV12-4 to TRBJ2-1; TCRdb lists TRBD2, though no DNA is available to test this call. The CDR3 contains 14 residues. The CDR3 here is CASSSGTSVYEQFF.